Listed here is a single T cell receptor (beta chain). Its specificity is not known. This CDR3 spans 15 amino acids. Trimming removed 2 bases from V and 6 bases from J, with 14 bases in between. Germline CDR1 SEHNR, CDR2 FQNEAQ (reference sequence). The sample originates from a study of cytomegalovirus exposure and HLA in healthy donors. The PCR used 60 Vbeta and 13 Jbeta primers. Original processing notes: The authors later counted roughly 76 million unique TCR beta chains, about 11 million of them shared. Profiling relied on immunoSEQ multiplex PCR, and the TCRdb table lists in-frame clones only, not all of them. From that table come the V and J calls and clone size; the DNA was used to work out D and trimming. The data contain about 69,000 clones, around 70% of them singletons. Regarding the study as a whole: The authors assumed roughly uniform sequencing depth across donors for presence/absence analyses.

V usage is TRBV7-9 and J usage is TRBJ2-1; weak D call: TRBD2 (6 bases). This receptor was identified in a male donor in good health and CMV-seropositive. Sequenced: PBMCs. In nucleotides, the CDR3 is TGTGCCAGCAGCTTAATTGGGACTCGTCGCAATGAGCAGTTCTTC. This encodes CASSLIGTRRNEQFF. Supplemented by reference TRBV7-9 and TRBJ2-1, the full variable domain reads DTGVSQNPRHKITKRGQNVTFRCDPISEHNRLYWYRQTLGQGPEFLTYFQNEAQLEKSRLLSDRFSAERPKGSFSTLEIQRTEQGDSAMYLCASSLIGTRRNEQFFGPGTRLTVL.